These 25 T cell receptor beta chains were all obtained from the same sample, sequenced in a study of blood T cell repertoires in COVID-19. The assay was immunoSEQ multiplex PCR, and TCRdb's table has in-frame clones only and misses some. The sample lists over 200,000 clones, roughly 80% occurring once. The sample consisted of peripheral blood. The source of these receptors is a human donor in a cohort sampled during active COVID-19.

The V gene is TRBV6-5, the J gene TRBJ2-1, with D tentatively TRBD1 (7 bases). The germline V gene encodes CDR1 MNHEY and CDR2 SVGAGI. The length of the CDR3 is 16 residues. Trimming removed 6 bases from V and 7 bases from J, with 22 bases in between. The CDR3 nucleotides are TGTGCCAGCAGCTACGCCCCCAGGGGGGCTAGGAATGAGCAGTTCTTC. As protein: CASSYAPRGARNEQFF.

This clone was seen at least ten times. This CDR3 is also generated by other DNA sequences in the sample. V is TRBV24-1 and J is TRBJ2-7, with D uncertain. This CDR3 spans 11 amino acids. The germline gives CDR1 KGHDR, CDR2 SFDVKD. V was clipped by 3 bases and J by 4 bases, with 3 bases between them. The CDR3 reads CATSDEYEQYF. In DNA, the CDR3 is TGTGCCACCAGTGATGAGTACGAGCAGTACTTC.

The chain is built from TRBV30 and TRBJ2-5; TRBD2 might be the D (7 bases). The CDR3 covers 14 residues. CDR1 and CDR2 from the germline V gene are GTSNPN and SVGIG (reference sequence). V shed 5 bases and J shed 4 bases, with 17 bases lying between them. This CDR3 reads CAWGSGRGAETQYF. The DNA for the CDR3 is TGTGCCTGGGGTTCTGGGAGGGGGGCAGAGACCCAGTACTTC.

The J gene is TRBJ1-3, the V gene TRBV2; D is ambiguous. Per the germline V gene, CDR1 is SNHLY and CDR2 is FYNNEI. The CDR3 runs to 15 residues. V was clipped by 4 bases and J by 4 bases, with 14 bases between them. The CDR3 is CASSVAGKGGNTIYF. DNA for the CDR3: TGTGCCAGCAGTGTAGCCGGGAAGGGCGGAAACACCATATATTTT.

This chain's CDR3 is CASSPRQLAGAGEQYF. Here the CDR3 DNA reads TGTGCCAGCAGCCCCAGGCAGCTAGCGGGAGCCGGGGAGCAGTACTTC. The rearrangement joins TRBV25-1 to TRBJ2-7, with 10 bases lining up with TRBD2. Unmatched junction bases numbered 15, after V lost 6 bases and J lost 7 bases. Germline CDR1 MGHDK, CDR2 SYGVNS. The CDR3 sequence is 16 residues long.

J is TRBJ2-7 and V is TRBV4-3; D call uncertain. CDR3 size: 18 residues. V lost 1 base to trimming and J lost 0 bases, with 19 bases between them. Germline V gene lookup returns CDR1 LGHNA and CDR2 YSLEER. The CDR3, as DNA: TGCGCCAGCAGCCAAGTCCAATTGTTTCCGGGTTCCTCCTACGAGCAGTACTTC. Translation: CASSQVQLFPGSSYEQYF.

The J gene is TRBJ2-7, the V gene TRBV27, with 9 bases lining up with TRBD1. The V and J ends lost 6 bases and 5 bases, in that order; junction bases with no gene match: 8. Germline V gene lookup returns CDR1 MNHEY and CDR2 SMNVEV (reference sequence). The CDR3 extends over 14 amino acids. CDR3 bases: TGTGCCAGCAGCGACCGCCGGACAGGGGACGAGCAGTACTTC. Its protein product is CASSDRRTGDEQYF.

The chain couples TRBV18 to TRBJ1-4; D possibly corresponds to TRBD1 (6 bases). The CDR3 is 14 residues long. Between the trimmed V and J ends, which lost 5 bases and 2 bases, there was a span of 9 bases. Germline lookup yields CDR1 KGHSH and CDR2 LQKENI. DNA of the CDR3: TGTGCCAGCTCATTAGACAGGACTAATGAAAAACTGTTTTTT. Translating it yields CASSLDRTNEKLFF.

Comments on this clone: Since a much larger clone is just one base distant, this may be a read error. The gene calls are TRBV5-4 and TRBJ2-7, with D possibly being TRBD2 (6 bases). The V gene's germline CDR1 is SGHNT and CDR2 YYREEE (reference sequence). The CDR3 consists of 14 residues. The V and J ends lost 0 bases and 0 bases respectively, with 7 bases between them. The CDR3 is CASSLDGSSYEQYF. Here the CDR3 DNA reads TGTGCCAGCAGCTTGGACGGGAGCTCCTACGAGCAGTACTTC.

The chain employs TRBV24-1 and TRBJ1-5; TRBD1 agrees at 9 bases. This CDR3 is built from 16 residues. Germline lookup yields CDR1 KGHDR and CDR2 SFDVKD. V lost 4 bases, J lost 1 base, and 4 bases stayed unmatched. This CDR3 reads CATSEHGQGSNQPQHF. The CDR3 DNA follows: TGTGCCACCAGTGAGCATGGACAGGGGAGCAATCAGCCCCAGCATTTT.

The gene calls are TRBV30 and TRBJ1-2; TRBD1 is a possible D gene (5 bases). The CDR3 spans 15 residues. Looked up from germline, CDR1 is GTSNPN and CDR2 is SVGIG (reference sequence). Trimming shortened V by 8 bases and J by 4 bases, and 23 bases separated the two germline ends. The CDR3 is CAQQRGDRISYGYTF. DNA of the CDR3: TGTGCCCAACAACGGGGGGATCGGATCTCCTATGGCTACACCTTC.

The chain links TRBV5-1 to TRBJ2-2; 7 nucleotides agree with TRBD2. Germline CDR1 reads SGHRS; CDR2 reads YFSETQ. Trimming at V came to 6 bases and at J to 4 bases, leaving 15 bases not matched to a gene. This CDR3 is 17 amino acids long. In nucleotides, the CDR3 is TGCGCCAGCACACCACGTGGGCGCCGCGGGGGCACCGGGGAGCTGTTTTTT. Amino acids: CASTPRGRRGGTGELFF.

This sequence joins TRBV6-2 or TRBV6-3 and TRBJ2-1; unclear D gene. Deletions cut 3 bases from V and 6 bases from J, with 15 bases between. Germline V gives CDR1 MNHEY, CDR2 SVGEGT. The CDR3 contains 15 residues. Written as DNA, the CDR3 is TGTGCCAGCAGTTATAGGCCAGGTTCGGTCAATGAGCAGTTCTTC. Translating it yields CASSYRPGSVNEQFF.

The V gene is TRBV6-5, the J gene TRBJ2-7, with D perhaps TRBD2 (6 bases). This CDR3 has 14 residues. CDR1 and CDR2 (germline): MNHEY, SVGAGI. Deletions cut 0 bases from V and 2 bases from J, with 8 bases between. The CDR3, as DNA: TGTGCCAGCAGTTACTCGTGGGGGGCCTACGAGCAGTACTTC. This encodes CASSYSWGAYEQYF.

A remark on this clone: One base away lies a much larger clone, so this may be a sequencing read error. The gene calls are TRBV6-1 and TRBJ2-7; a weak D match, TRBD2 (6 bases). V was trimmed by 3 bases and J by 1 base, leaving 10 bases between them. Germline V gives CDR1 MNHNS, CDR2 SASEGT. The CDR3 spans 14 residues. The CDR3 sequence is CASSEGTFSYEQYF. The CDR3 DNA reads TGTGCCAGCAGTGAGGGGACTTTTTCCTACGAGCAGTACTTC.

The V call is TRBV9, the J call TRBJ2-5, with D hard to call. Per germline, CDR1 SGDLS and CDR2 YYNGEE. Trimming removed 4 bases at V and 5 bases at J, with 12 bases between. The CDR3 spans 13 residues. This CDR3 reads CASSSVSWETQYF. The CDR3 nucleotides read TGTGCCAGCAGCTCGGTATCATGGGAGACCCAGTACTTC.

The chain carries TRBV7-9 and TRBJ2-7, with D perhaps matching TRBD2 (5 bases). V was shortened by 0 bases and J by 2 bases, with 8 bases between the two germline ends. The CDR3 runs to 14 residues. The germline V gene has CDR1 SEHNR and CDR2 FQNEAQ (reference sequence). CDR3: CASSLAPAAYEQYF. DNA of the CDR3: TGTGCCAGCAGCTTAGCCCCAGCGGCCTACGAGCAGTACTTC.

The chain carries TRBV19 and TRBJ1-1, with 7 bases fitting TRBD1. J gave up 11 bases and V 4 bases, and 13 bases lay outside the gene matches. CDR3 length: 14 amino acids. The germline CDR1 and CDR2 sequences are LNHDA and SQIVND (reference sequence). The DNA of the CDR3 is TGTGCCAGTAGTACCCCAACAGGGGCGGAGGGGGCTTTCTTT. Encoded protein: CASSTPTGAEGAFF.

The rearrangement joins TRBV6-2 or TRBV6-3 to TRBJ1-1; weak D call: TRBD1 (5 bases). The germline gives CDR1 MNHEY, CDR2 SVGEGT. The germline V and J ends were trimmed by 6 bases and 2 bases, with 10 bases remaining between them. This CDR3 has 13 residues. The CDR3 protein is CASSRQRNTEAFF. CDR3 bases: TGTGCCAGCAGCCGACAGAGAAACACTGAAGCTTTCTTT.

V gene TRBV10-3 combines with J gene TRBJ2-1; 7 nucleotides agree with TRBD1. With V trimmed by 6 bases and J by 8 bases, 13 bases remained unmatched. Germline V gene sequence: CDR1 ENHRY, CDR2 SYGVKD. This CDR3 region has 15 residues. The CDR3 region is CAIRGRGGRFDEQFF. CDR3 in DNA: TGTGCCATCAGGGGGAGAGGGGGCAGGTTCGATGAGCAGTTCTTC.

The rearrangement joins TRBV29-1 to TRBJ1-4; D gene uncertain. With 8 bases removed from V and 4 bases from J, the gap between germline ends came to 8 bases. The length of the CDR3 is 11 residues. Germline CDR1 reads SQVTM; CDR2 reads ANQGSEA. The CDR3 loop reads CSLWHNEKLFF. The CDR3 nucleotides read TGCAGCCTTTGGCATAATGAAAAACTGTTTTTT.

The chain combines TRBV5-1 with TRBJ2-7; 7 nucleotides match TRBD1. With 4 bases clipped from V and 6 bases from J, the junction kept 4 bases outside the gene matches. The CDR3 consists of 12 residues. CDR1 is SGHRS, CDR2 YFSETQ, per germline. The DNA for the CDR3 is TGCGCCAGCAGCCAACAGGGGTCCGAGCAGTACTTC. Its protein product is CASSQQGSEQYF.

This clone was recorded a few times. The chain has TRBV27 and TRBJ2-1, with 10 bases fitting TRBD1. CDR1 and CDR2 (germline): MNHEY, SMNVEV (reference sequence). The CDR3 extends over 14 amino acids. V shed 5 bases and J 15 bases; nucleotides not matched to a gene: 13. The CDR3 sequence: CASSRPGQGSSRFF. DNA for the CDR3: TGTGCCAGCAGTCGACCGGGACAGGGGTCGAGTCGGTTCTTC.

This chain connects TRBV2 to TRBJ2-7; TRBD2 matches 7 bases. Germline loops: CDR1 SNHLY, CDR2 FYNNEI. V shed 2 bases, J shed 6 bases, and the junction held 4 bases outside the gene matches. The CDR3 loop spans 13 amino acids. The CDR3 coding sequence is TGTGCCAGCAGTGAAAGGGAGGGAAGCGAGCAGTACTTC. As protein: CASSEREGSEQYF. The full variable domain, completed using reference TRBV2 and TRBJ2-7, is EPEVTQTPSHQVTQMGQEVILRCVPISNHLYFYWYRQILGQKVEFLVSFYNNEISEKSEIFDDQFSVERPDGSNFTLKIRSTKLEDSAMYFCASSEREGSEQYFGPGTRLTVT.

This CDR3 reads CASSLGYQGPNEQYF. The CDR3 nucleotides are TGTGCCAGCAGCTTAGGATACCAGGGCCCCAACGAGCAGTACTTC. The V gene is TRBV7-2, the J gene TRBJ2-7, with D perhaps matching TRBD1 (5 bases). Per germline, CDR1 SGHTA and CDR2 FQGNSA. Trimming pared 1 base from V and 5 bases from J, leaving 15 bases between. The CDR3 has 15 amino acids.